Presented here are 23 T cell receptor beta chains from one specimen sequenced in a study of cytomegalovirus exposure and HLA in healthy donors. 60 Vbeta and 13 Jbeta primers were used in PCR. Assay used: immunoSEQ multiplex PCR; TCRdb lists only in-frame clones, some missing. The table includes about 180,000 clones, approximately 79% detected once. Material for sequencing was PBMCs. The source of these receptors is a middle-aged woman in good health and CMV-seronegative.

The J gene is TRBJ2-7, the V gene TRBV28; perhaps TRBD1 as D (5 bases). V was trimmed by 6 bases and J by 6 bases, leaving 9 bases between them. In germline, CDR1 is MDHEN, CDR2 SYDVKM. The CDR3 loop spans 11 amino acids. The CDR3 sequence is CASRLGREQYF. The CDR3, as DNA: TGTGCCAGCAGGTTGGGGCGCGAGCAGTACTTC.

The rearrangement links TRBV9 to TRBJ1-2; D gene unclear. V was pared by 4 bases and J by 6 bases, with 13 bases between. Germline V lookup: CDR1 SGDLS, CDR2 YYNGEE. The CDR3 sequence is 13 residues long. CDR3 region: CASSYSGKDGYTF. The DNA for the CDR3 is TGTGCCAGCAGCTACAGTGGCAAGGATGGCTACACCTTC.

The CDR3 sequence is CASSKEGSGRMAPYNEQFF. DNA for the CDR3: TGTGCCAGCAGCAAAGAGGGTAGCGGGAGGATGGCCCCCTACAATGAGCAGTTCTTC. The chain carries TRBV9 and TRBJ2-1, with 10 bases lining up with TRBD2. The junction had 15 bases not matched to a gene; V was cut back by 4 bases and J by 2 bases. Germline values: CDR1 SGDLS, CDR2 YYNGEE. The CDR3 totals 19 residues.

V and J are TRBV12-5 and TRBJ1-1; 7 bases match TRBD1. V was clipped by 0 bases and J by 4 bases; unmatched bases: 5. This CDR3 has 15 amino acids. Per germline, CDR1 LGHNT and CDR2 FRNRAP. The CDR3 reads CASGLVRSGGTEAFF. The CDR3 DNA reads TGTGCTAGTGGTTTGGTACGTTCAGGGGGCACTGAAGCTTTCTTT.

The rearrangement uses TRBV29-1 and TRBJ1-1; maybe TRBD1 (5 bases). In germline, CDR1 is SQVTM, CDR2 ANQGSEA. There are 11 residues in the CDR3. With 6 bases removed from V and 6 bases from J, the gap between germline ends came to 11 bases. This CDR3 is CSVVLGPEAFF. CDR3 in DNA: TGCAGCGTCGTGTTGGGGCCTGAAGCTTTCTTT.

CDR3 loop: CASSRDRVEKLFF. DNA for the CDR3: TGTGCCAGCAGCCGGGACAGGGTTGAAAAACTGTTTTTT. The chain carries TRBV7-2 and TRBJ1-4; 9 nucleotides align to TRBD1. The CDR3 extends over 13 amino acids. V trimming: 5 bases; J trimming: 7 bases; junction bases outside the gene matches: 2. CDR1 is SGHTA, CDR2 FQGNSA, per germline.

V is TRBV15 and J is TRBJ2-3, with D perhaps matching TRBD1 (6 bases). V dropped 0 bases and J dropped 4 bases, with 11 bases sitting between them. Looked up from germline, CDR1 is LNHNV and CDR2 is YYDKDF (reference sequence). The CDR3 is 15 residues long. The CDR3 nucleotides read TGTGCCACCAGCAGAGATCAGGGGTGGGCAGATACGCAGTATTTT. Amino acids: CATSRDQGWADTQYF.

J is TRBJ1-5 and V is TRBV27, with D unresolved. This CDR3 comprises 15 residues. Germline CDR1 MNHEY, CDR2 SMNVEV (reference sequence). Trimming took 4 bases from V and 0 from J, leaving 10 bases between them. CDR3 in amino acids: CASSSSSYSNQPQHF. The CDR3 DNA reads TGTGCCAGCAGTTCGTCCTCCTATAGCAATCAGCCCCAGCATTTT.

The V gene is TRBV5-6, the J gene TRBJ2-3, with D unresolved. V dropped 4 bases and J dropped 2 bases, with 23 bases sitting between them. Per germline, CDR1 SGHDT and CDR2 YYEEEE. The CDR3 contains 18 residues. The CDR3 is CASSTFGLATLPTDTQYF. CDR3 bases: TGTGCCAGCAGCACCTTTGGTTTAGCCACCCTTCCCACAGATACGCAGTATTTT. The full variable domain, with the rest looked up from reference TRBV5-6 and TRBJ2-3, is DAGVTQSPTHLIKTRGQQVTLRCSPKSGHDTVSWYQQALGQGPQFIFQYYEEEERQRGNFPDRFSGHQFPNYSSELNVNALLLGDSALYLCASSTFGLATLPTDTQYFGPGTRLTVL.

The CDR3 DNA follows: TGTGCCAGCAGCTTGGGGACTGTCAATGAGCAGTTCTTC. Translated, it gives CASSLGTVNEQFF. The chain couples TRBV28 to TRBJ2-1; D is perhaps TRBD2 (6 bases). The V end was cut by 6 bases, the J end by 6 bases, with 12 bases between. The CDR3 is made up of 13 amino acids. Germline V gives CDR1 MDHEN, CDR2 SYDVKM.

In nucleotides, the CDR3 is TGCAGTGCTAGAGCGGGTGGCTACACCTTC. This encodes CSARAGGYTF. V and J are TRBV20-1 and TRBJ1-2; D not certain. The CDR3 spans 10 residues. The V gene's germline CDR1 is DFQATT and CDR2 SNEGSKA (reference sequence). Between the trimmed V and J ends, which lost 1 base and 7 bases, there was a span of 4 bases.

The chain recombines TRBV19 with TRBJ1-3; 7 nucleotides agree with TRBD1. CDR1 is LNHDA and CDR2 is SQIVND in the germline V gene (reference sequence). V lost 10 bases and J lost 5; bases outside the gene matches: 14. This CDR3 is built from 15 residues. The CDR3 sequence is CATLRGPGQRNTIYF. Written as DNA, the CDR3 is TGTGCCACACTTCGGGGACCGGGACAGCGAAACACCATATATTTT.

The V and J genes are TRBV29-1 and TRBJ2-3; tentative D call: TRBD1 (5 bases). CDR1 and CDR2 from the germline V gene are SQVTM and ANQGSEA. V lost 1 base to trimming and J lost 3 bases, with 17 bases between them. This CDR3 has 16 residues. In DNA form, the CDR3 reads TGCAGCGTTGAAGTTCTGGGCAGGGAAGGAACAGATACGCAGTATTTT. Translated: CSVEVLGREGTDTQYF.

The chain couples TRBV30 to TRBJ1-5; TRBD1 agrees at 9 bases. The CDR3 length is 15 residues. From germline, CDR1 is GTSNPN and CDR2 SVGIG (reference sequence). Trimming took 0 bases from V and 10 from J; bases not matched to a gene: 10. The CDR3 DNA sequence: TGTGCCTGGAGTGTAGCGGGACAGGGTGCCCTACCCCAGCATTTT. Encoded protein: CAWSVAGQGALPQHF.

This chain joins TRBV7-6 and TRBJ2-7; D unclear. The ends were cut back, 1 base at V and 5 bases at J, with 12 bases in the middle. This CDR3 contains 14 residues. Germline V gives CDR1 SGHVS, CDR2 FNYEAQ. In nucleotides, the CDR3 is TGTGCCAGCAGCTTAGGCCCCCGAGGAGACGAGCAGTACTTC. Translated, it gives CASSLGPRGDEQYF. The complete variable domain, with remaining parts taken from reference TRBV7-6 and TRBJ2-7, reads GAGVSQSPRYKVTKRGQDVALRCDPISGHVSLYWYRQALGQGPEFLTYFNYEAQQDKSGLPNDRFSAERPEGSISTLTIQRTEQRDSAMYRCASSLGPRGDEQYFGPGTRLTVT.

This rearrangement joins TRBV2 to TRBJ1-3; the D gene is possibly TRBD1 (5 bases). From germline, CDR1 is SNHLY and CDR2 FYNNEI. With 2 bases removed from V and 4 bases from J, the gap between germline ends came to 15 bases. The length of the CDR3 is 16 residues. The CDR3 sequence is CASSELAAGRGNTIYF. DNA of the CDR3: TGTGCCAGCAGTGAACTCGCGGCAGGGAGGGGAAACACCATATATTTT.

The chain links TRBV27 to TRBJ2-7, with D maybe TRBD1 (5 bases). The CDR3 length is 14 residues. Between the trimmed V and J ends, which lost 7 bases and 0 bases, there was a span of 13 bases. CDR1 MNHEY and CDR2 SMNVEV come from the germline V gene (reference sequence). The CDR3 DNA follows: TGTGCCAGCAAACCCGGACACATCTCCTACGAGCAGTACTTC. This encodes CASKPGHISYEQYF.

The CDR3 spells CASSEWPAVREKLFF. The CDR3 DNA reads TGTGCCAGCAGTGAGTGGCCAGCGGTGAGAGAAAAACTGTTTTTT. This chain uses TRBV6-4 with TRBJ1-4; no clear D gene. Trimming took 3 bases from V and 8 from J, leaving 16 bases between them. Germline-derived CDR1 and CDR2 are MRHNA and SNTAGT. The CDR3 spans 15 residues.

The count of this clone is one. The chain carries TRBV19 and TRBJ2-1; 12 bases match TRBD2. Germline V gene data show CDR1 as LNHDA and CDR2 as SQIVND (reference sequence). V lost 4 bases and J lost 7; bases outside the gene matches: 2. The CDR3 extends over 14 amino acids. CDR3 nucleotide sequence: TGTGCCAGTAGTAGAACTAGCGGGGGGAATGAGCAGTTCTTC. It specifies CASSRTSGGNEQFF.

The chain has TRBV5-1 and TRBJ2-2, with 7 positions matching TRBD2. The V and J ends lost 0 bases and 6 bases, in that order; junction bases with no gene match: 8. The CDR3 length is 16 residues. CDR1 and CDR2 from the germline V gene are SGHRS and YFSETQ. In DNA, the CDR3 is TGCGCCAGCAGCTTGGACGGGGCGACTAGCCCCGGGGAGCTGTTTTTT. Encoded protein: CASSLDGATSPGELFF.

This CDR3 is CASSSLAGGRNEQFF. The CDR3 DNA reads TGTGCCAGCAGCTCCCTAGCGGGAGGTCGAAATGAGCAGTTCTTC. The chain links TRBV5-6 to TRBJ2-1, with 11 bases that match TRBD2. V was pared by 3 bases and J by 7 bases, with 6 bases of the junction left unmatched. The CDR3 totals 15 residues. Germline V lookup: CDR1 SGHDT, CDR2 YYEEEE. The complete variable domain, with remaining parts taken from reference TRBV5-6 and TRBJ2-1, reads DAGVTQSPTHLIKTRGQQVTLRCSPKSGHDTVSWYQQALGQGPQFIFQYYEEEERQRGNFPDRFSGHQFPNYSSELNVNALLLGDSALYLCASSSLAGGRNEQFFGPGTRLTVL.

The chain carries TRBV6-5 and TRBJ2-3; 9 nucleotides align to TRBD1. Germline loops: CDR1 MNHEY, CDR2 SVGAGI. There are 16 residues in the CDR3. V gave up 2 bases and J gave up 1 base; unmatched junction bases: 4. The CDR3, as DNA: TGTGCCAGCAGTTACCTAAGGACAGGGGGCACAGATACGCAGTATTTT. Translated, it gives CASSYLRTGGTDTQYF.

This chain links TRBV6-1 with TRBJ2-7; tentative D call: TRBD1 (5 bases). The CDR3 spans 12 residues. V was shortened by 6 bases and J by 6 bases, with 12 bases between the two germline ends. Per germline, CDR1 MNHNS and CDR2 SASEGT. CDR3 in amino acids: CASSRTGFEQYF. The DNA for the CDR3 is TGTGCCAGCAGCCGAACAGGTTTCGAGCAGTACTTC.